Presented here are 27 T cell receptor beta chains from one specimen sequenced in a study of CD8+ T cells in alopecia areata. TCR sequencing used cDNA made by reverse transcription of extracted RNA. Clones were sequenced by immunoSEQ multiplex PCR, and TCRdb holds only the in-frame ones, with some missing. Among about 140,000 clones listed, more than 55% were seen once. The sample taken for sequencing was CD8+ T cells sorted from blood. These receptors originate from a human donor in good health.

This chain links TRBV2 with TRBJ2-5; the D is unclear. There are 13 residues in the CDR3. The V end lost 6 bases, the J end lost 5 bases, and 13 bases lay between the germline ends. Looked up from germline, CDR1 is SNHLY and CDR2 is FYNNEI. This CDR3 is CASSRSRTETQYF. The CDR3 DNA reads TGTGCCAGCAGCCGGAGTAGAACCGAGACCCAGTACTTC.

The genes are TRBV5-8 and TRBJ1-2; D remains ambiguous. The CDR3 length is 13 residues. Germline V gene sequence: CDR1 SGHTS, CDR2 YDEGEE. V lost 0 bases and J lost 8, with 11 bases in between. CDR3 region: CASSLGAPDGYTF. The CDR3 DNA reads as TGTGCCAGCAGCTTGGGGGCGCCAGACGGCTACACCTTC.

This clone turned up a few times. The V call is TRBV27, the J call TRBJ2-1, with 7 bases that match TRBD2. Germline CDR1 MNHEY, CDR2 SMNVEV (reference sequence). CDR3 length equals 15 residues. Germline trimming cut 1 base from V and 6 bases from J; bases unmatched to any gene: 6. CDR3 loop: CASSLLTGTINEQFF. The CDR3 coding sequence is TGTGCCAGCAGTTTATTAACCGGGACTATCAATGAGCAGTTCTTC.

This CDR3 reads CASSPWGVTYEQYF. The CDR3 DNA reads as TGTGCCAGCAGCCCGTGGGGGGTGACCTACGAGCAGTACTTC. This chain links TRBV7-9 with TRBJ2-7; D is possibly TRBD2 (6 bases). In germline, CDR1 is SEHNR, CDR2 FQNEAQ (reference sequence). The CDR3 loop spans 14 amino acids. The V and J ends lost 5 bases and 2 bases respectively, with 13 bases between them.

The V and J genes are TRBV5-6 and TRBJ1-5, with TRBD1 as a possible D gene (5 bases). Trimming stripped 4 bases from V and 9 bases from J, with 14 bases between. Germline V lookup: CDR1 SGHDT, CDR2 YYEEEE. This CDR3 region has 13 residues. In nucleotides, the CDR3 is TGTGCCAGCAGCATCCAGACAGCTCGGCCCCAGCATTTT. As protein: CASSIQTARPQHF. The variable domain in full, completed from reference TRBV5-6 and TRBJ1-5, reads DAGVTQSPTHLIKTRGQQVTLRCSPKSGHDTVSWYQQALGQGPQFIFQYYEEEERQRGNFPDRFSGHQFPNYSSELNVNALLLGDSALYLCASSIQTARPQHFGDGTRLSIL.

The rearrangement joins TRBV13 to TRBJ2-5; no clear D. Germline V gives CDR1 PRHDT, CDR2 FYEKMQ (reference sequence). The CDR3 is 12 residues long. Trimming shortened V by 5 bases and J by 5 bases, and 9 bases separated the two germline ends. This CDR3 is CASSPPGETQYF. The CDR3 DNA reads as TGTGCCAGCAGCCCTCCGGGTGAGACCCAGTACTTC.

The V gene is TRBV5-6, the J gene TRBJ2-7; a possible D gene is TRBD1 (5 bases). CDR1 and CDR2 (germline): SGHDT, YYEEEE. Trimming shortened V by 4 bases and J by 4 bases, and 6 bases separated the two germline ends. The CDR3 runs to 11 residues. The CDR3 coding sequence is TGTGCCAGCAGCGGGGCATACGAGCAGTACTTC. This gives the protein CASSGAYEQYF.

The chain joins TRBV6-5 to TRBJ2-7, with D possibly called TRBD1 or TRBD2 (5 bases each). The CDR3 covers 13 residues. V shed 5 bases and J shed 3 bases, with 11 bases lying between them. Germline CDR1 and CDR2: MNHEY and SVGAGI. The CDR3 region is CASSTGQSYEQYF. CDR3 DNA: TGTGCCAGCAGTACGGGGCAGAGCTACGAGCAGTACTTC.

This chain links TRBV7-9 with TRBJ2-6; 8 nucleotides agree with TRBD1. The CDR3 is 17 amino acids. The junction had 9 bases not matched to a gene; V was cut back by 6 bases and J by 2 bases. Germline assignment: CDR1 SEHNR and CDR2 FQNEAQ (reference sequence). Written as DNA, the CDR3 is TGTGCCAGCAGTTGGACAGGGAGCGAAGCTGGGGCCAACGTCCTGACTTTC. Translating gives CASSWTGSEAGANVLTF.

Note on this clone: The sample carries other DNA sequences with the same CDR3. The rearrangement uses TRBV29-1 and TRBJ2-3; D not resolved. Germline lookup yields CDR1 SQVTM and CDR2 ANQGSEA. The CDR3 spans 10 residues. V was clipped by 3 bases and J by 4 bases, with 2 bases between them. The DNA of the CDR3 is TGCAGCGTTGAGTCAGATACGCAGTATTTT. Translated: CSVESDTQYF.

This sequence joins TRBV12-5 and TRBJ2-7; tentative D call: TRBD2 (6 bases). V lost 0 bases and J lost 3, with 9 bases in between. CDR3 length equals 14 residues. Germline CDR1 is LGHNT and CDR2 is FRNRAP. The CDR3 here is CASGLVPGDYEQYF. CDR3 nucleotides: TGTGCTAGTGGTTTGGTACCGGGAGACTACGAGCAGTACTTC.

This clone has just a few counts. The chain couples TRBV5-6 to TRBJ2-1; 13 bases align to TRBD2. Trimming cost V 6 bases and J 0 bases; bases outside gene matches: 12. Germline CDR1 and CDR2: SGHDT and YYEEEE. CDR3 length: 19 amino acids. The CDR3: CASTLEILAGGSSYNEQFF. The CDR3 nucleotides read TGTGCCAGCACCCTTGAGATACTAGCGGGAGGGAGCTCCTACAATGAGCAGTTCTTC.

This clone was found a few times. This rearrangement joins TRBV6-5 to TRBJ2-7, with a weak D call TRBD2 (6 bases). This CDR3 region has 14 residues. Looked up from germline, CDR1 is MNHEY and CDR2 is SVGAGI. The V end lost 5 bases, the J end lost 3 bases, and 14 bases lay between the germline ends. The CDR3 sequence is CASSRSGTGYEQYF. The CDR3 coding sequence is TGTGCCAGCAGTCGGAGTGGGACTGGCTACGAGCAGTACTTC.

V usage is TRBV4-1 and J usage is TRBJ1-2; D possibly corresponds to TRBD1 (5 bases). The germline V gene has CDR1 MGHRA and CDR2 YSYEKL. Trimming cost V 4 bases and J 8 bases, with 14 bases left between them. The CDR3 length is 13 residues. The CDR3, as DNA: TGCGCCAGCAGCCTCGGGCCCTCAGGGGGCTACACCTTC. It translates to CASSLGPSGGYTF.

V is TRBV5-4 and J is TRBJ2-4; no clear D. CDR1 SGHNT and CDR2 YYREEE come from the germline V gene (reference sequence). V was shortened by 1 base and J by 7 bases, with 9 bases between the two germline ends. The CDR3 contains 13 residues. CDR3 protein: CASSLRSFNIQYF. CDR3 DNA: TGTGCCAGCAGCTTGAGGTCATTTAACATTCAGTACTTC.

Concerning this clone itself: Compared with germline, one end of the junction differs, possibly owing to a read error. The chain recombines TRBV30 with TRBJ2-1; unclear D gene. Germline V gene data show CDR1 as GTSNPN and CDR2 as SVGIG (reference sequence). The CDR3 is 13 amino acids. CDR3 region: CAWTSESYNEQLF. CDR3 coding DNA: TGTGCCTGGACCAGCGAGTCCTACAATGAGCAGCTCTTC.

The CDR3 nucleotides are TGTGCCAGCACCCCCGCGGGGAGAACTAGCACAGATACGCAGTATTTT. Its translation is CASTPAGRTSTDTQYF. This chain connects TRBV7-9 to TRBJ2-3; possibly TRBD2 for D (6 bases). Germline values: CDR1 SEHNR, CDR2 FQNEAQ (reference sequence). The V end lost 7 bases, the J end lost 0 bases, and 17 bases lay between the germline ends. CDR3 length: 16 amino acids.

This clone showed up just a few times. This sequence joins TRBV27 and TRBJ2-7; TRBD2 might be the D (6 bases). Germline-derived CDR1 and CDR2 are MNHEY and SMNVEV (reference sequence). With 2 bases removed from V and 3 bases from J, the gap between germline ends came to 11 bases. The CDR3 runs to 14 residues. The CDR3 DNA is TGTGCCAGCAGTTTAGGGGGACTTCACTACGAGCAGTACTTC. This codes for CASSLGGLHYEQYF.

The V call is TRBV28, the J call TRBJ1-2, with D tentatively TRBD1 (5 bases). This CDR3 comprises 14 residues. V was cut by 5 bases and J by 0 bases, with 10 bases left in between. CDR1 is MDHEN and CDR2 is SYDVKM in the germline V gene. The CDR3 is CASSVDRANYGYTF. In DNA form, the CDR3 reads TGTGCCAGCAGTGTAGACAGAGCTAACTATGGCTACACCTTC.

This rearrangement joins TRBV27 to TRBJ2-7; D is possibly TRBD2 (5 bases). The CDR3 consists of 13 residues. V was trimmed by 3 bases and J by 0 bases, leaving 6 bases between them. Germline V lookup: CDR1 MNHEY, CDR2 SMNVEV (reference sequence). CDR3 sequence reads: CASSFEGSYEQYF. The CDR3 DNA is TGTGCCAGCAGTTTTGAGGGCTCCTACGAGCAGTACTTC.

In its sample, this clone was seen a few times. The sample carries other DNA sequences with the same CDR3. The chain uses TRBV29-1 and TRBJ1-2; no clear D. Germline CDR1 and CDR2: SQVTM and ANQGSEA. V was shortened by 2 bases and J by 6 bases, with 7 bases between the two germline ends. This CDR3 contains 11 residues. The CDR3 reads CSVESRHGYTF. CDR3 bases: TGCAGCGTTGAATCCAGACATGGCTACACCTTC.

This chain connects TRBV29-1 to TRBJ1-1; D not certain. This CDR3 is 14 amino acids long. Germline lookup yields CDR1 SQVTM and CDR2 ANQGSEA. V was pared by 4 bases and J by 3 bases, with 15 bases between. CDR3 nucleotide sequence: TGCAGCGTTGGCGGGCAGGAGAAATACACTGAAGCTTTCTTT. It is translated as CSVGGQEKYTEAFF.

The genes are TRBV27 and TRBJ2-7; 7 bases are shared with TRBD1. Per germline, CDR1 MNHEY and CDR2 SMNVEV (reference sequence). V lost 4 bases to trimming and J lost 3 bases; unmatched junction nucleotides: 6. CDR3 size: 14 residues. The CDR3: CASSSLPGGYEQYF. The CDR3 DNA reads TGTGCCAGCAGTTCGCTCCCAGGGGGCTACGAGCAGTACTTC.

In this sample, this clone turned up a few times. The CDR3 sequence: CAWQRGPGTDTQYF. The CDR3 DNA sequence: TGTGCCTGGCAGCGGGGACCGGGGACAGATACGCAGTATTTT. The chain joins TRBV30 to TRBJ2-3, with TRBD2 matching 7 bases. From germline, CDR1 is GTSNPN and CDR2 SVGIG (reference sequence). V gave up 5 bases and J gave up 3 bases; unmatched junction bases: 8. The CDR3 consists of 14 residues.

This chain uses TRBV29-1 with TRBJ2-2; no reliable D call. Trimming took off 6 bases at V and 4 bases at J, with 6 bases between the two ends. Germline CDR1 is SQVTM and CDR2 is ANQGSEA. CDR3 size: 11 residues. The CDR3 DNA reads as TGCAGCGTCCGCTTCACCGGGGAGCTGTTTTTT. This gives the protein CSVRFTGELFF.

The chain carries TRBV7-9 and TRBJ2-5; the D call may be TRBD1 or TRBD2 (7 bases each). Trimming removed 1 base at V and 4 bases at J, with 13 bases between. Per the germline V gene, CDR1 is SEHNR and CDR2 is FQNEAQ (reference sequence). The CDR3 runs 15 residues. The CDR3 protein is CASSLVQGGRETQYF. CDR3 in DNA: TGTGCCAGCAGCTTAGTCCAGGGGGGGAGAGAGACCCAGTACTTC.

V gene TRBV9 combines with J gene TRBJ1-1, with D possibly matching TRBD1 (5 bases). This CDR3 has 15 residues. V gave up 3 bases and J gave up 4 bases, with 16 bases separating them. CDR1 and CDR2 (germline): SGDLS, YYNGEE. The CDR3 protein is CASSAWDGWFTEAFF. CDR3 bases: TGTGCCAGCAGCGCGTGGGACGGATGGTTCACTGAAGCTTTCTTT.